What follows are 8 T cell receptor beta chains derived from one specimen sequenced in a study of blood T cells in healthy people across ages. Combining a sample-barcoded 5' primer with a J-beta primer mix, a second PCR ran for 7 to 11 cycles. TCRdb recomputed calls from the 5' RACE reads with MiXCR, one row per CDR3 protein. The sample shows about 800,000 distinct CDR3 sequences, 20% to 25% of them seen only once. These data also featured in a second study, about T cells of mothers and their children.

The sample was blood. Receptor source: a boy aged 5-17 years in good health.

The sample holds a few counts of this clonotype. The CDR3: CASKAGAGSPLHF. The CDR3 coding sequence is TGTGCCAGCAAGGCGGGCGCCGGTTCACCCCTCCACTTT. The V and J genes are TRBV6-2 or TRBV6-3 and TRBJ1-6, with D uncertain. V dropped 7 bases and J dropped 9 bases, with 13 bases sitting between them. Germline V gene lookup returns CDR1 MNHEY and CDR2 SVGEGT. This CDR3 is 13 amino acids long.

This clonotype occurred a few times. V gene TRBV28 combines with J gene TRBJ2-7; perhaps D is TRBD1 or TRBD2 (5 bases each). CDR3 size: 14 residues. V was cut by 5 bases and J by 0 bases, with 11 bases left in between. CDR1 and CDR2 (germline): MDHEN, SYDVKM. This CDR3 reads CASSEGTVSYEQYF. The CDR3 DNA follows: TGTGCCAGCAGTGAGGGGACGGTCTCCTACGAGCAGTACTTC.

This clonotype was counted many times. V gene TRBV29-1 combines with J gene TRBJ2-3; D possibly matches TRBD1 or TRBD2 (5 bases each). This CDR3 region has 13 residues. V was clipped by 3 bases and J by 11 bases, with 18 bases between them. CDR1 and CDR2 (germline): SQVTM, ANQGSEA. The CDR3 protein is CSVDGVGGVVQYF. The CDR3 DNA reads as TGCAGCGTTGACGGAGTTGGGGGTGTTGTGCAGTATTTT.

This sequence joins TRBV6-6 and TRBJ2-1, with 10 bases that match TRBD2. Germline V lookup: CDR1 MNHNY, CDR2 SVGAGI (reference sequence). J gave up 4 bases and V 8 bases, and 2 bases lay outside the gene matches. This CDR3 contains 13 residues. Here the CDR3 reads CASGLAEYNEQFF. The CDR3 DNA sequence: TGTGCCAGCGGACTAGCGGAATACAATGAGCAGTTCTTC.

A few counts support this clonotype. The chain employs TRBV7-2 and TRBJ1-2; 8 bases line up with TRBD1. The junction had 7 bases not matched to a gene; V was cut back by 5 bases and J by 5 bases. The CDR3 is made up of 14 amino acids. Germline V lookup: CDR1 SGHTA, CDR2 FQGNSA. The CDR3 loop is CASSPTGQDYGYTF. The CDR3 DNA is TGTGCCAGCAGCCCGACGGGACAGGATTATGGCTACACCTTC.

Comment on this clonotype: Since no conserved phenylalanine or tryptophan closes the CDR3, a read error is the likely cause. This chain uses TRBV12-3 or TRBV12-4 with TRBJ1-4; no clear D. The germline V and J ends were trimmed by 2 bases and 3 bases, with 10 bases remaining between them. The CDR3 is 15 residues long. The CDR3 DNA is TGTGCCAGCAGTTTATTTGGCGGTTCTAATGAAAAACTGTTTTCT. It translates to CASSLFGGSNEKLFS.

The chain recombines TRBV11-1 with TRBJ2-3; perhaps TRBD2 as D (5 bases). V was trimmed by 5 bases and J by 0 bases, leaving 30 bases between them. The length of the CDR3 is 21 residues. The germline CDR1 and CDR2 sequences are SGHAT and FQDESV (reference sequence). CDR3 coding DNA: TGTGCCAGCAGCCCCAGAGTGTCCCCGGCCGCGGGCACTAGAAGCACAGATACGCAGTATTTT. The encoded protein is CASSPRVSPAAGTRSTDTQYF.

The rearrangement links TRBV29-1 to TRBJ1-2; TRBD1 is a possible D gene (5 bases). Germline V gene data show CDR1 as SQVTM and CDR2 as ANQGSEA. Trimming took 7 bases from V and 5 from J, leaving 14 bases between them. The CDR3 is made up of 12 amino acids. This chain's CDR3 is CSATGGPYGYTF. The CDR3 DNA reads as TGCAGCGCAACAGGAGGACCGTATGGCTACACCTTC.